This T cell receptor (beta chain) was retrieved from a study of blood T cell repertoires in COVID-19. Overall study context: Samples taken during acute and convalescent COVID-19 were collected in the United States, Italy and Spain. The analysed material was cDNA or gDNA that came from T cells, B-cell-depleted T cells, or PBMCs.

This clone was found once. Original processing notes: Amplification of reference gene primers provided the estimated nucleated cell counts. The protocol was immunoSEQ multiplex PCR, while the TCRdb copy is restricted to in-frame clones and leaves out a portion. That table furnishes V, J and clone size, whereas the DNA furnished D and trimming. The sample lists under 350,000 clones; around 89% were seen once. Trimming at V came to 6 bases and at J to 5 bases, leaving 11 bases not matched to a gene. CDR1 and CDR2 (germline): LNHDA, SQIVND (reference sequence). The CDR3 is made up of 16 amino acids. The V call is TRBV19, the J call TRBJ1-4; 8 nucleotides align to TRBD1. The clonotype originates from a man in his forties with acute or convalescent COVID-19. The sample consisted of peripheral blood. This chain's CDR3 is CASSTRGDRMNEKLFF. As DNA, the CDR3 is TGTGCCAGTAGCACCCGGGGGGACAGGATGAATGAAAAACTGTTTTTT.